The sequence of this TCR beta chain was determined in a study of blood T cell repertoires in COVID-19 (dated by TCRdb to the early 2020s). About the full investigation: Samples covering the acute and convalescent phases of COVID-19 were provided by collaborators in the United States, Italy and Spain. Samples were obtained from the ongoing ImmuneRACE study (first 160 participants) and from 1,254 subjects provided by 6 global collaborators. Nearly every sample came with metadata listing a de-identified subject ID, COVID-19 status, age in years and sex. Where available, HLA class I and class II types were obtained from metadata supplied by the sample provider rather than from assay-based typing. The dataset comprised deeply sampled blood TCRbeta repertoires from subjects exposed to, actively infected with, or recovered from COVID-19. The repertoires were released in a freely available public database meant as a resource for research on the immune response to SARS-CoV-2. The prospective study material was composed of cDNA or gDNA derived from T cells, B-cell-depleted T cells, or PBMCs.

TCRbeta CDR3 regions were amplified from genomic DNA using the immunoSEQ Assay, a bias-controlled multiplex PCR. In the source study's methods: The number of nucleated cells in each sample was estimated by amplification of reference gene primers within the assay. To quantify the absolute abundance of each unique TCRbeta CDR3 rearrangement, sequence reads were collapsed and filtered. For each sample, productive Simpson clonality was calculated by taking the square root of Simpson's diversity index across productive rearrangements. TCRdb carries this immuneACCESS record with in-frame sequences only. Its versions omit some clonotypes, under half of them owing to an unresolved V gene in the studies checked, with the rest unexplained. V and J calls and clone size come straight from that table; D and trimming were deduced from the DNA. The sample table shows hundreds of thousands of clones, and around 88% are seen once. Clones ranked in the top ten supply 10% to 15% of the sample.

At one collaborating source in Seattle, patients were enrolled during active infection and were followed longitudinally through the course of disease. Collaborating institutions collected whole blood in K2EDTA tubes following their own protocols. For TCRbeta analysis, collaborators shipped samples as frozen whole blood, isolated PBMCs, or DNA extracted from either of those sample types. CDR1 and CDR2 are drawn from the germline V gene: SGDLS, YYNGEE. Unmatched junction bases come to 9, with V trimmed by 3 bases and J by 6 bases. The CDR3 runs 15 amino acids, cysteine and phenylalanine included. Kept here is only the CDR3 DNA, which spans 45 bases and is read in frame from base 1. A remark on this clone: The target of this receptor is not known. There are no base qualities to consult, and no much larger clone falls within one base.

General findings and caveats noted by the study authors: Clinical and demographic metadata were provided uncurated, with the amount varying by source and participant.

Input material: peripheral blood. The receptor was isolated from a woman aged 45-65 years with COVID-19, enrolled during active disease. The chain joins TRBV9 to TRBJ2-1; the central 7 bases match TRBD2. The CDR3 sequence is CASSERDYYSNEQFF. Here is the DNA: TGTGCCAGCAGCGAACGGGACTACTACTCCAATGAGCAGTTCTTC.